The 2 T cell receptor delta chains below come from one sample, sequenced in a study of Vδ1+ human thymocytes. What these receptors recognize is not known. Extracted RNA was reverse transcribed into cDNA. Multiplex PCR used pooled V-gene forward primers and a constant-region reverse primer to amplify CDR3s. TCRdb reanalysed the multiplex PCR reads with CATT. The table lists 50,000 to 75,000 delta-chain clones, roughly 16% of them singletons. Points from the study as a whole: Thymic TRG and TRD repertoires appeared highly polyclonal.

The specimen sequenced was Vdelta1+ gamma-delta thymocytes from the thymus. Indicated subset: FACS-sorted CD3+ TCRalphabeta- TCRVdelta1+ TCRVdelta2- thymocytes. These receptors were taken from a girl in the first two years of life who had congenital heart surgery.

This clone has just a few counts. The sample holds other DNA sequences that translate to the same CDR3. This chain connects TRDV1 to TRDJ1; 12 nucleotides agree with TRDD3. Looked up from germline, CDR1 is TSWWSYY and CDR2 is QGS. CDR3 length equals 20 residues. V was pared by 4 bases and J by 4 bases, with 19 bases of the junction left unmatched. The DNA for the CDR3 is TGTGCTCTTGGGGCCGCCCGGACACAGGAGCTGGGGGATACGCTCGATAAACTCATCTTT. The encoded protein is CALGAARTQELGDTLDKLIF.

Details on this clone: The junction does not match germline at one end; this may be a read error. Other nucleotide sequences in the sample specify the same CDR3. The rearrangement uses TRAV29/DV5 and TRDJ1; 10 bases are shared with TRDD3. In germline, CDR1 is NSMFDY, CDR2 ISSIKDK. The CDR3 sequence is 20 residues long. The CDR3 protein is CAASGFLRGIRTLYTDKLIF. CDR3 in DNA: TGTGCCGCAAGCGGGTTCCTACGGGGGATACGGACCCTTTACACCGATAAACTCATCTTT. Drawing the rest from reference TRAV29/DV5 and TRDJ1, the complete variable domain is DQQVKQNSPSLSVQEGRISILNCDYTNSMFDYFLWYKKYPAEGPTFLISISSIKDKNEDGRFTVFLNKSAKHLSLHIVPSQPGDSAVYFCAASGFLRGIRTLYTDKLIFGKGTRVTVEP.